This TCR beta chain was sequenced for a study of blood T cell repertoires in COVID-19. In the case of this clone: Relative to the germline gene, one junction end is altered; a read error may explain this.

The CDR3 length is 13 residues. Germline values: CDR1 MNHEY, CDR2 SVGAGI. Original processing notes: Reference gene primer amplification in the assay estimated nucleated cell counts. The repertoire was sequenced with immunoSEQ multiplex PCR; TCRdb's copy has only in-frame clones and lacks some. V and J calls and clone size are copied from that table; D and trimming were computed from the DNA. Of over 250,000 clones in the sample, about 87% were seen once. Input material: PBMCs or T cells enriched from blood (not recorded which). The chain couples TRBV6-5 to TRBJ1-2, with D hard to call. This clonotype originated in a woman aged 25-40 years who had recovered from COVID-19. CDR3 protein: CASTRSANYGYTF. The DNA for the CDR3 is TGTGCGTCAACTCGGTCGGCTAACTATGGCTACACTTTC.